A single sample gave rise to the 8 T cell receptor beta chains below, sequenced in a study of graft-versus-host responses after intestinal transplantation. The method was immunoSEQ multiplex PCR; TCRdb's version includes in-frame clones alone and lacks a portion of them. The sample contains around 96,000 clones, around 90% of which appear only once. Sequenced here: PBMCs, sampled about 460 days after intestinal transplant. Receptors originate from a human patient who received an intestinal transplant, so some T cells may come from the graft donor.

The gene calls are TRBV5-6 and TRBJ1-1, with D perhaps TRBD1 (5 bases). Trimming took off 0 bases at V and 10 bases at J, with 7 bases between the two ends. CDR1 SGHDT and CDR2 YYEEEE come from the germline V gene. The length of the CDR3 is 11 residues. Here the CDR3 DNA reads TGTGCCAGCAGCTTGGGGCAGGGAGCTTTCTTT. It is translated as CASSLGQGAFF.

The V and J genes are TRBV18 and TRBJ1-3, with D unclear. The V and J ends lost 3 bases and 0 bases respectively, with 12 bases between them. The germline V gene has CDR1 KGHSH and CDR2 LQKENI. The CDR3 consists of 16 residues. The CDR3 DNA follows: TGTGCCAGCTCACCCACGGACGCGACCTCTGGAAACACCATATATTTT. It encodes CASSPTDATSGNTIYF.

The rearrangement joins TRBV7-9 to TRBJ2-1; perhaps TRBD1 as D (6 bases). V was trimmed by 5 bases and J by 12 bases, leaving 20 bases between them. The germline CDR1 and CDR2 sequences are SEHNR and FQNEAQ (reference sequence). There are 14 residues in the CDR3. CDR3: CASSGGFSIQGQFF. The CDR3 DNA is TGTGCCAGCAGCGGGGGCTTTTCGATCCAAGGGCAGTTCTTC.

V and J are TRBV9 and TRBJ2-2; D is ambiguous. The CDR3 has 13 residues. Germline CDR1 is SGDLS and CDR2 is YYNGEE. Trimming cost V 7 bases and J 0 bases, with 7 bases left between them. CDR3 DNA: TGTGCCAGCGAAGGCTCGAACACCGGGGAGCTGTTTTTT. Translation: CASEGSNTGELFF.

V and J are TRBV2 and TRBJ2-5; D not resolved. The V gene's germline CDR1 is SNHLY and CDR2 FYNNEI. This CDR3 spans 17 amino acids. Trimming removed 6 bases from V and 9 bases from J, with 29 bases in between. The CDR3 region is CASRRGGGNPAQVAQYF. The CDR3 DNA sequence: TGTGCCAGCAGAAGAGGCGGCGGAAACCCCGCGCAAGTGGCCCAGTACTTC. Combining the CDR3 with reference TRBV2 and TRBJ2-5 gives the whole variable domain EPEVTQTPSHQVTQMGQEVILRCVPISNHLYFYWYRQILGQKVEFLVSFYNNEISEKSEIFDDQFSVERPDGSNFTLKIRSTKLEDSAMYFCASRRGGGNPAQVAQYFGPGTRLLVL.

The gene calls are TRBV4-1 and TRBJ2-1, with 14 bases that match TRBD2. CDR1 MGHRA and CDR2 YSYEKL come from the germline V gene. The CDR3 loop spans 17 amino acids. Trimming took 3 bases from V and 8 from J; bases not matched to a gene: 9. The CDR3 bases are TGCGCCAGCAGCCAGATGACTAGCGGGGGGGTCTGGGATGAGCAGTTCTTC. Translated, it gives CASSQMTSGGVWDEQFF.

The rearrangement joins TRBV6-4 to TRBJ1-2; a possible D gene is TRBD1 (5 bases). V was clipped by 6 bases and J by 4 bases, with 18 bases between them. This CDR3 is built from 15 residues. CDR1 is MRHNA, CDR2 SNTAGT, per germline. CDR3 bases: TGTGCCAGCAGGCTCATGGCAGGGTCCCTCTATGGCTACACCTTC. It yields the protein CASRLMAGSLYGYTF.

The chain employs TRBV9 and TRBJ1-3; D not resolved. Germline assignment: CDR1 SGDLS and CDR2 YYNGEE. Trimming took off 0 bases at V and 0 bases at J, with 7 bases between the two ends. This CDR3 is 15 amino acids long. For the CDR3, the DNA is TGTGCCAGCAGCGTAGGGGCAGACTCTGGAAACACCATATATTTT. Encoded protein: CASSVGADSGNTIYF.